The rows below give T cell receptor beta chains drawn from one sample of a study of OX40 agonist ivuxolimab in advanced cancers. Clones were sequenced by immunoSEQ multiplex PCR, and TCRdb holds only the in-frame ones, with some missing. The data show around 72,000 clones, about 86% seen once. The source was CD4+ or CD8+ T cells sorted from blood, collected in a trial of the OX40 agonist ivuxolimab. These receptor sequences come from an adult with an advanced solid tumor such as melanoma, head and neck, liver or kidney cancer. Each CDR3 is given with its conserved first and last residue. The D gene is left open where the match is weak. Size is stated for part of the rows, as once, few or many counts, or as a class when the clone is expanded.

D	V	J	size	DNA	CDR3
TRBD2	TRBV11-3	TRBJ2-3	.	TGTGCCAGCAGCTCCGGGGGTAGCGGGGCCAGAAGCACAGATACGCAGTATTTT	CASSSGGSGARSTDTQYF
.	TRBV30	TRBJ2-1	.	TGTGCCTGGAGTGTAGGAACCTTGTGGTTCTTC	CAWSVGTLWFF
.	TRBV7-6	TRBJ1-5	.	TGTGCCAGCAGCTTAGCGGGCAGGGAGGTGGGTCAGCCCCAGCATTTT	CASSLAGREVGQPQHF
.	TRBV29-1	TRBJ2-7	.	TGCAGCGTTGTCCCGGGGACGGACGAGCAGTACTTC	CSVVPGTDEQYF
TRBD2	TRBV9	TRBJ2-5	once	TGTGCCAGCAGCGTAGGGCTAGCGGGGGCGTTAAGGAGAGAGACCCAGTACTTC	CASSVGLAGALRRETQYF
.	TRBV2	TRBJ2-2	.	TGTGCCAGCAAGCCCGGGCCCCACACCGGGGAGCTGTTTTTT	CASKPGPHTGELFF
TRBD2	TRBV10-1	TRBJ2-3	.	TGCGCCAGCAGTTTGCGGGAGGGCTGGACAGATACGCAGTATTTT	CASSLREGWTDTQYF
.	TRBV7-9	TRBJ2-7	once	TGTGCCAGCAGCTGGGAATCTTACGAGCAGTACTTC	CASSWESYEQYF
.	TRBV2	TRBJ2-6	.	TGTGCCAGCAGTGAACGCCCGGGACAACCTGGGGCCAACGTCCTGACTTTC	CASSERPGQPGANVLTF
.	TRBV2	TRBJ2-2	.	TGTGCCAGCAGTGAAGCAGCGAACACCGGGGAGCTGTTTTTT	CASSEAANTGELFF
.	TRBV6-1	TRBJ1-6	few	TGTGCCAGCAGTGAACAGCCAGGCCCCAATAATTCACCCCTCCACTTT	CASSEQPGPNNSPLHF
.	TRBV21-1	TRBJ1-5	.	TGTGCCAGCAGCAATTGGGCAGCCTCGGGTAGCAATCAGCCCCAGCATTTT	CASSNWAASGSNQPQHF
TRBD2	TRBV15	TRBJ2-1	.	TGTGCCATCAGCACTAGACTAGCGGGTAACAATGAGCAGTTCTTC	CAISTRLAGNNEQFF
.	TRBV6-1	TRBJ2-2	once	TGTGCCAGCGCAGGGACATCGGCCGGGGAGCTGTTTTTT	CASAGTSAGELFF
.	TRBV18	TRBJ2-1	.	TGTGCCAGCTCACTCCAGACTCAGAGCTCCTACAATGAGCAGTTCTTC	CASSLQTQSSYNEQFF